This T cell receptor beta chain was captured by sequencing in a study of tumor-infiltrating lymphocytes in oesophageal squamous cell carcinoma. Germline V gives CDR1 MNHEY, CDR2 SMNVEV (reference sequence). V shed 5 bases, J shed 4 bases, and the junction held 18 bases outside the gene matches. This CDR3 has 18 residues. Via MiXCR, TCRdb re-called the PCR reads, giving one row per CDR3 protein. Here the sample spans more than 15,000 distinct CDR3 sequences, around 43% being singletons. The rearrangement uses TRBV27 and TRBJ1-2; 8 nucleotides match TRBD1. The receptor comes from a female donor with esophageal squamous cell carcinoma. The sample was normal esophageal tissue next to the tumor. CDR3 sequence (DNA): TGTGCCAGCAGTCCAGGGGGCGGTAGTAGACGGTTGGGCTATGGCTACACCTTC. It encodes CASSPGGGSRRLGYGYTF.